This TCR beta chain was recovered during a study of regulatory and conventional T cells in RAG deficiency. Broader study findings: Omenn CD25-high CD127-low cells may be activated cells, not true Tregs.

The sorted conventional CD4+ T cells were CD25-low and CD127-high, with genomic DNA sequenced. The V end was cut by 0 bases, the J end by 2 bases, with 6 bases between. Germline V gene sequence: CDR1 LNHNV, CDR2 YYDKDF (reference sequence). This CDR3 has 14 amino acids. A note on this clone: As yet, its antigen is unknown.

TCRdb's table, derived via immunoSEQ multiplex PCR, lists solely in-frame clones and lacks some. The table lists under 45,000 clones, 70% to 80% of them singletons. The same specimen was also included in a second study, on regulatory T cells. That paper states: Primers: 52 TRBV forward and 13 TRBJ reverse.

The chain combines TRBV15 with TRBJ2-3; the D is unclear. The TCR was taken from a human donor in good health. Sample: CD4+ effector T cells sorted from blood. This CDR3 reads CATSRDGPTDTQYF. The CDR3 DNA follows: TGTGCCACCAGCAGAGATGGACCCACAGATACGCAGTATTTT.